This T cell receptor (beta chain) was observed in a study of T-cell reconstitution after alpha-beta-depleted transplantation in children. The CDR3 has 14 amino acids. Trimming removed 3 bases from V and 2 bases from J, with 12 bases in between. Germline loops: CDR1 SGHRS, CDR2 YFSETQ. This clonotype was observed a handful of times. Unique molecular identifiers were incorporated during preparation of the TCRbeta library. A single record per CDR3 protein comes from TCRdb applying MiXCR to the PCR reads. The table has some 490,000 distinct CDR3 sequences, approximately 13% seen once. J is TRBJ2-7 and V is TRBV5-1; the D gene is possibly TRBD2 (5 bases). The sequence came from a human donor who donated a stem cell graft to a child with combined immunodeficiency. The sequencing used PBMCs from the stem cell graft donor, collected from the stem cell graft. CDR3 amino acids: CASSSAVPPYEQYF. Here the CDR3 DNA reads TGCGCCAGCAGCTCAGCGGTCCCCCCCTACGAGCAGTACTTC.